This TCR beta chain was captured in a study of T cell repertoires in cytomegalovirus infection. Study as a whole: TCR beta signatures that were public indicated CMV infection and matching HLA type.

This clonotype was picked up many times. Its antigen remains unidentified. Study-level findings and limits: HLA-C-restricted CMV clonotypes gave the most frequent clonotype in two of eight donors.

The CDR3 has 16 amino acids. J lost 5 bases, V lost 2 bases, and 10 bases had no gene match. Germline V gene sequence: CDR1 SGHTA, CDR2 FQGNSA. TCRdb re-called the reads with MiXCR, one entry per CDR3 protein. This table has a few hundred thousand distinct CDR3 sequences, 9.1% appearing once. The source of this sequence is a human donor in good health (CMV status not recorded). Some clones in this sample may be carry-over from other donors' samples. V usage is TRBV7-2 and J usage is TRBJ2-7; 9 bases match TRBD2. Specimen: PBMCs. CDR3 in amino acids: CASSLPLAGVPHEQYF. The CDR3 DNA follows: TGTGCCAGCAGCTTACCCTTAGCGGGAGTACCCCACGAGCAGTACTTC.